Below, 29 T cell receptor beta chains from the same sample are listed, as sequenced in a study of blood T cell repertoires in COVID-19. Repertoires were generated with immunoSEQ multiplex PCR, while TCRdb's copy carries only in-frame clones and drops some. The repertoire holds tens of thousands of clones, with approximately 83% as singletons. Specimen: peripheral blood. These receptors came from a woman aged 60-75 years with acute or convalescent COVID-19.

The chain is built from TRBV6-1 and TRBJ2-1; TRBD2 agrees at 12 bases. With V trimmed by 3 bases and J by 7 bases, 4 bases remained unmatched. CDR1 and CDR2 from the germline V gene are MNHNS and SASEGT. The CDR3 extends over 15 amino acids. CDR3 bases: TGTGCCAGCAGTGATCTAGCGGGGGGGCCGAATGAGCAGTTCTTC. Protein product: CASSDLAGGPNEQFF.

This chain links TRBV15 with TRBJ1-4; no clear D gene. The length of the CDR3 is 13 residues. CDR1 is LNHNV, CDR2 YYDKDF, per germline (reference sequence). Trimming shortened V by 0 bases and J by 13 bases, and 12 bases separated the two germline ends. CDR3 nucleotide sequence: TGTGCCACCAGCAGAGATATGTCGCGGATACTGTTTTTT. It translates to CATSRDMSRILFF.

The rearrangement links TRBV7-8 to TRBJ1-3; D not certain. V shed 4 bases and J shed 1 base, with 11 bases lying between them. The CDR3 length is 15 residues. CDR1 is SGHVS, CDR2 FQNEAQ, per germline. The CDR3 nucleotides read TGTGCCAGCAGCTCTACCATTTATTCTGGAAACACCATATATTTT. Translating gives CASSSTIYSGNTIYF.

Note on this clone: The sample contains more than one DNA sequence encoding this CDR3. The rearrangement uses TRBV5-6 and TRBJ2-2; 7 bases are a match to TRBD1. The V gene's germline CDR1 is SGHDT and CDR2 YYEEEE. This CDR3 is 15 amino acids long. The ends lost 0 bases at V and 3 bases at J; junction bases unmatched: 2. The CDR3 sequence is CASSLVQGDTGELFF. The CDR3, as DNA: TGTGCCAGCAGCTTGGTCCAGGGGGACACCGGGGAGCTGTTTTTT.

J is TRBJ2-5 and V is TRBV10-1, with TRBD2 identical over 7 bases. CDR3 length: 15 residues. CDR1 is WNHNN, CDR2 SYGVQD, per germline (reference sequence). Losses at the gene ends were 0 bases for V and 6 bases for J; bases not matched to a gene: 7. The CDR3 coding sequence is TGCGCCAGCAGTGAGTCGAAGGGAGGGCCGCAGACCCAGTACTTC. Its protein is CASSESKGGPQTQYF.

The J gene is TRBJ2-2, the V gene TRBV3-1 (or the pseudogene TRBV3-2); the match to TRBD1 covers 7 bases. The V gene end was trimmed by 0 bases and the J gene end by 1 base; junction bases not matched to a gene: 5. Germline loops: CDR1 LGHDT, CDR2 YNNKEL (reference sequence). The length of the CDR3 is 17 residues. The CDR3 nucleotides read TGTGCCAGCAGCCAAGAGGGATGGGACAGGAACACCGGGGAGCTGTTTTTT. It codes for CASSQEGWDRNTGELFF.

J is TRBJ1-4 and V is TRBV5-1, with 8 bases that match TRBD1. Germline CDR1 SGHRS, CDR2 YFSETQ. After removal of 4 bases from V and 8 bases from J, the junction contained 7 bases not matched to a gene. The CDR3 is 14 amino acids. The CDR3 region has the DNA TGCGCCAGCAGCCCGGACAGGGTGGGCGAAAAACTGTTTTTT. As protein: CASSPDRVGEKLFF.

This chain joins TRBV5-1 and TRBJ2-2; D call uncertain. Germline V gives CDR1 SGHRS, CDR2 YFSETQ. The CDR3 sequence is 13 residues long. V shed 0 bases and J shed 4 bases, with 4 bases lying between them. CDR3 sequence (DNA): TGCGCCAGCAGCTTGGGACTCACCGGGGAGCTGTTTTTT. It yields the protein CASSLGLTGELFF.

This chain connects TRBV11-2 to TRBJ2-1; 10 nucleotides match TRBD2. Trimming took 1 base from V and 0 from J; bases not matched to a gene: 3. Per germline, CDR1 SGHAT and CDR2 FQNNGV. This CDR3 region has 17 residues. The CDR3 spells CASSLAASGSSYNEQFF. For the CDR3, the DNA is TGTGCCAGCAGCTTAGCTGCTAGCGGGAGCTCCTACAATGAGCAGTTCTTC.

This sequence joins TRBV5-1 and TRBJ2-1; perhaps TRBD1 as D (6 bases). Germline V gene sequence: CDR1 SGHRS, CDR2 YFSETQ. CDR3 size: 15 residues. Trimming stripped 0 bases from V and 4 bases from J, with 11 bases between. CDR3 region: CASSLDGQTYNEQFF. CDR3 sequence (DNA): TGCGCCAGCAGCTTGGATGGACAGACTTACAATGAGCAGTTCTTC.

V usage is TRBV7-8 and J usage is TRBJ2-3; D is perhaps TRBD2 (6 bases). Trimming shortened V by 5 bases and J by 0 bases, and 15 bases separated the two germline ends. The CDR3 totals 16 residues. CDR1 and CDR2 (germline): SGHVS, FQNEAQ. The CDR3 sequence is CASSQMGGLSTDTQYF. The CDR3 nucleotides read TGTGCCAGCAGCCAAATGGGGGGACTGAGCACAGATACGCAGTATTTT.

The V call is TRBV19, the J call TRBJ1-3, with 12 bases that match TRBD1. With V trimmed by 4 bases and J by 3 bases, 7 bases remained unmatched. The CDR3 is made up of 17 amino acids. Germline V gene lookup returns CDR1 LNHDA and CDR2 SQIVND (reference sequence). CDR3 nucleotide sequence: TGTGCCAGTAGTACCCCGGGACAGGGGGCCGGTGGAAACACCATATATTTT. Residues: CASSTPGQGAGGNTIYF.

The genes are TRBV18 and TRBJ2-5, with TRBD1 matching over 7 bases. CDR1 KGHSH and CDR2 LQKENI come from the germline V gene. The CDR3 runs to 15 residues. The V segment lost 5 bases and the J segment 1 base; nucleotides outside the gene matches: 7. The chain's CDR3 is CASSSLTGSQETQYF. Written as DNA, the CDR3 is TGTGCCAGCTCATCCCTGACAGGGTCCCAAGAGACCCAGTACTTC. The full variable domain, completed using reference TRBV18 and TRBJ2-5, is NAGVMQNPRHLVRRRGQEARLRCSPMKGHSHVYWYRQLPEEGLKFMVYLQKENIIDESGMPKERFSAEFPKEGPSILRIQQVVRGDSAAYFCASSSLTGSQETQYFGPGTRLLVL.

The chain links TRBV5-1 to TRBJ1-2; D is uncertain. CDR1 is SGHRS and CDR2 is YFSETQ in the germline V gene. The CDR3 extends over 11 amino acids. V shed 4 bases and J shed 6 bases, with 7 bases lying between them. CDR3: CASSDGDGYTF. The CDR3 bases are TGCGCCAGCAGCGACGGGGATGGCTACACCTTC.

This clone was seen a few times. This chain joins TRBV2 and TRBJ2-7, with 8 nucleotides matching TRBD2. This CDR3 is 15 amino acids long. Germline V lookup: CDR1 SNHLY, CDR2 FYNNEI. V shed 7 bases and J 3 bases; nucleotides not matched to a gene: 11. In DNA form, the CDR3 reads TGTGCCAGCATCCCCGGGGGGGGGCAGATCTACGAGCAGTACTTC. Protein: CASIPGGGQIYEQYF.

V is TRBV19 and J is TRBJ2-7; D is undetermined. CDR1 and CDR2 from the germline V gene are LNHDA and SQIVND (reference sequence). The V end was cut by 6 bases, the J end by 4 bases, with 10 bases between. CDR3 length equals 12 residues. Here the CDR3 DNA reads TGTGCCAGTAGGACGGAGCTTTACGAGCAGTACTTC. Translating it yields CASRTELYEQYF.

This clone was seen a single time. V is TRBV21-1 and J is TRBJ1-5; the D call TRBD1 from the table was never checked on the DNA. TRBV21-1 is deemed a pseudogene. The CDR3 extends over 19 amino acids. The CDR3 nucleotides read TGTGCCAGCAGTCGGACAGGCCTAGCTCCTTGGTATAGCAATCAGCCCCAGCATTTT. Its protein product is CASSRTGLAPWYSNQPQHF.

This chain connects TRBV30 to TRBJ1-1; 11 nucleotides match TRBD1. Germline CDR1 reads GTSNPN; CDR2 reads SVGIG (reference sequence). Unmatched junction bases numbered 8, after V lost 4 bases and J lost 7 bases. There are 14 residues in the CDR3. As DNA, the CDR3 is TGTGCCTGGACCGGACAGGGGGCGATTAGTGAAGCTTTCTTT. Protein: CAWTGQGAISEAFF.

This clone was counted a single time. The chain is built from TRBV9 and TRBJ2-7; the D gene could be TRBD1 or TRBD2 (7 bases each). Trimming shortened V by 4 bases and J by 2 bases, and 16 bases separated the two germline ends. The germline V gene encodes CDR1 SGDLS and CDR2 YYNGEE. The CDR3 is 15 residues long. The CDR3 here is CASSLGGDSTYEQYF. Written as DNA, the CDR3 is TGTGCCAGCAGCTTAGGGGGGGACAGCACCTACGAGCAGTACTTC.

This clone was seen more than once but under ten times. The chain is built from TRBV6-5 and TRBJ2-1; 7 bases line up with TRBD2. The CDR3 has 15 residues. Germline V gene lookup returns CDR1 MNHEY and CDR2 SVGAGI. Trimming removed 2 bases from V and 5 bases from J; junction bases left unmatched: 6. CDR3 DNA sequence: TGTGCCAGCAGTTACGGGGCGGGAGCCAACAATGAGCAGTTCTTC. This encodes CASSYGAGANNEQFF.

The rearrangement uses TRBV18 and TRBJ1-1; D is ambiguous. Trimming stripped 4 bases from V and 0 bases from J, with 9 bases between. The CDR3 spans 14 residues. Germline V gene data show CDR1 as KGHSH and CDR2 as LQKENI. The CDR3, as DNA: TGTGCCAGCTCACAGTCACAGTTGAACACTGAAGCTTTCTTT. Protein sequence: CASSQSQLNTEAFF.

The chain couples TRBV24-1 to TRBJ1-5; D ambiguous. Germline V gene lookup returns CDR1 KGHDR and CDR2 SFDVKD. The V gene lost 8 bases and the J gene lost 4 bases, with 8 bases spanning the gap. The CDR3 is 12 residues long. The CDR3 bases are TGTGCCACCAACAGTAATAATCAGCCCCAGCATTTT. This sequence encodes CATNSNNQPQHF.

The V call is TRBV29-1, the J call TRBJ1-1; the match to TRBD1 covers 10 bases. Germline V gene lookup returns CDR1 SQVTM and CDR2 ANQGSEA. The CDR3 contains 13 residues. The V segment lost 6 bases and the J segment 5 bases; nucleotides outside the gene matches: 6. CDR3 DNA: TGCAGCGTGCGGACAGGGGGAATGACTGAAGCTTTCTTT. This codes for CSVRTGGMTEAFF.

The chain joins TRBV7-9 to TRBJ2-7, with 8 bases lining up with TRBD2. The V gene's germline CDR1 is SEHNR and CDR2 FQNEAQ (reference sequence). Losses at the gene ends were 10 bases for V and 1 base for J; bases not matched to a gene: 9. CDR3 length: 14 residues. CDR3 nucleotide sequence: TGTGCCATCGAGGAGCGGGAGAAGTCCTACGAGCAGTACTTC. This gives the protein CAIEEREKSYEQYF.

The chain couples TRBV29-1 to TRBJ1-2, with TRBD1 as a possible D gene (6 bases). The CDR3 has 11 amino acids. Germline CDR1 SQVTM, CDR2 ANQGSEA. Trimming took 6 bases from V and 7 from J, leaving 12 bases between them. The CDR3 loop is CSVYQDSGYTF. CDR3 nucleotides: TGCAGCGTATATCAGGACAGTGGCTACACCTTC.

This clone was observed a single time. The chain recombines TRBV30 with TRBJ1-1, with 11 bases matching TRBD1. V trimming: 5 bases; J trimming: 12 bases; junction bases outside the gene matches: 8. This CDR3 has 12 residues. Germline loops: CDR1 GTSNPN, CDR2 SVGIG (reference sequence). CDR3 loop: CAWAGTGGSTFF. CDR3 nucleotides: TGTGCCTGGGCCGGGACAGGGGGTTCAACTTTCTTT.

The chain couples TRBV15 to TRBJ2-3, with D possibly matching TRBD1 (6 bases). The ends were cut back, 9 bases at V and 8 bases at J, with 21 bases in the middle. Germline CDR1 and CDR2: LNHNV and YYDKDF (reference sequence). The CDR3 runs to 14 residues. As DNA, the CDR3 is TGTGCCACGTCCCGGGACAAATTACTGGGTACGCAGTATTTT. Its translation is CATSRDKLLGTQYF.

The chain couples TRBV7-2 to TRBJ2-3; D is ambiguous. V shed 1 base and J shed 6 bases, with 8 bases lying between them. The CDR3 loop spans 13 amino acids. Germline V gives CDR1 SGHTA, CDR2 FQGNSA. DNA for the CDR3: TGTGCCAGCAGCTTAGGACTCCCCGATACGCAGTATTTT. Amino acid sequence: CASSLGLPDTQYF.

The rearrangement joins TRBV14 to TRBJ1-1; possible D gene TRBD1, 5 bases. The V gene lost 0 bases and the J gene lost 6 bases, with 14 bases spanning the gap. The germline V gene encodes CDR1 SGHDN and CDR2 FVKESK. This CDR3 is built from 15 residues. The CDR3 region is CASSQEWGGRPEAFF. The CDR3 DNA reads as TGTGCCAGCAGCCAAGAATGGGGGGGTCGCCCTGAAGCTTTCTTT.